These T cell receptor beta chains were read from a single sample in a study of blood T cells in healthy people across ages. TCRdb re-analysed the 5' RACE reads in MiXCR, keeping a single row per CDR3 protein. The sample lists about 930,000 distinct CDR3 sequences, 25% to 30% seen once, with approximately 10% in the top ten. This sample was shared with a second study, whose subject was T cells of mothers and their children.

What was sequenced was blood. The receptors here all came from a woman in her thirties or forties in good health. Both conserved end residues are part of each CDR3. The D gene is left open where the match is weak. Clone size, where shown, is once, few, many, or a class for clones that have expanded.

V gene,clone size,D gene,J gene,CDR3 DNA,CDR3 protein
TRBV10-3,.,TRBD1,TRBJ1-5,TGTGCCATCAGTCACCCACCGGGACAGGGGGCTGAACAGCCCCAGCATTTT,CAISHPPGQGAEQPQHF
TRBV5-1,.,TRBD1,TRBJ1-1,TGCGCCAGCAGCCTCTCAGGGGGCAACATGAACACTGAAGCTTTCTTT,CASSLSGGNMNTEAFF
TRBV6-1,few,TRBD1,TRBJ1-2,TGTGCCAGCAGTAATATGAAATGGCTCGGACAGGGTGACTATGGCTACACCTTC,CASSNMKWLGQGDYGYTF
TRBV20-1,many,TRBD1,TRBJ1-5,TGCAGTGCTAGGGGGGACAGGGATCAGCCCCAGCATTTT,CSARGDRDQPQHF
TRBV4-1,medium-sized,.,TRBJ2-7,TGCGCCAGCAGCCAAGGGGCAGGGCTCTCCTACGAGCAGTACTTC,CASSQGAGLSYEQYF
TRBV20-1,many,.,TRBJ1-5,TGCAGTGCTAGAGAGGACATCCACGGACTTTATAGCAATCAGCCCCAGCATTTT,CSAREDIHGLYSNQPQHF
TRBV27,.,.,TRBJ1-5,TGTGCCAGCAGACCCGGGGGGGATCAGCCCCAGCATTTT,CASRPGGDQPQHF
TRBV4-1,.,TRBD2,TRBJ2-3,TGCGCCGGCAGCCCTTCCGGGACTAGCGGGGGATTACGGGATACGCAGTATTTT,CAGSPSGTSGGLRDTQYF
TRBV5-1,.,.,TRBJ2-1,TGCGCCAGCAGCTTGGCCTCGTGGGCTGTGCAGTTCTTC,CASSLASWAVQFF
TRBV7-2,few,.,TRBJ1-5,TGTGCCAGCAGCTTATCTTGGCAGGCCAATCAGCCCCAGCATTTT,CASSLSWQANQPQHF
TRBV4-1,many,.,TRBJ1-2,TGCGCCAGCAGCCAGCAGGGACAAGTTAACTATGGCTACACCTTC,CASSQQGQVNYGYTF
TRBV5-1,.,.,TRBJ2-3,TGCGCCAGCAGCTTGGCGGCGGGTGCAGATACGCAGTATTTT,CASSLAAGADTQYF
TRBV12-5,many,.,TRBJ2-1,TGTGCTAGTGGTTTTGGAGGGGGGATTCGGAATGAGCAGTTCTTC,CASGFGGGIRNEQFF
TRBV19,.,.,TRBJ1-2,TGTGACAGTAGTGATTGGGCGGAAAACTATGGCTACACCTTC,CDSSDWAENYGYTF
TRBV4-1,.,.,TRBJ2-5,TGCGCCAGCAACCAAGACACCGAAGGGGGGGGGACCCAGTACTTC,CASNQDTEGGGTQYF
TRBV5-1,once,.,TRBJ2-2,TGCGCCAGCAGCTCCGACGGCACCGGGGAGCTGTTTTTT,CASSSDGTGELFF
TRBV4-1,.,TRBD1,TRBJ2-7,TGCGCCAGCAGCCAGGGTGGACAGGGTTTGGCCTACGAGCAGTACTTC,CASSQGGQGLAYEQYF
TRBV27,many,.,TRBJ2-7,TGTGCCAGCAGTTTAAGTGGTGGAGCGGTCCCCCTCCCTTACGAGCAGTACTTC,CASSLSGGAVPLPYEQYF
TRBV5-1,few,TRBD2,TRBJ2-1,TGCGCCAGCTTGAGCGGGGAGTCCTACAATGAGCAGTTCTTC,CASLSGESYNEQFF
TRBV29-1,.,TRBD1,TRBJ1-1,TGCAGCGTTGGGGGTCTGCAGGGGGTCACTGAAGCTTTCTTT,CSVGGLQGVTEAFF
TRBV4-1,few,.,TRBJ1-1,TGCGCCAGCAGCCAAGATACGGCAGATAACACTGAAGCTTTCTTT,CASSQDTADNTEAFF
TRBV7-2,many,TRBD1,TRBJ1-2,TGTGCCAGCAGCCCAAGCGGACAGGGAAGTTACGGCTACACCTTC,CASSPSGQGSYGYTF
TRBV9,many,TRBD2,TRBJ2-4,TGTGCCAGCAGCGTAGGGGGACTAGCGGGGAGTAACATTCAGTACTTC,CASSVGGLAGSNIQYF
TRBV4-3,many,TRBD1,TRBJ2-3,TGCGCCAGCAGCCCTAAGATCGCGGGACAGGGTGGAGATACGCAGTATTTT,CASSPKIAGQGGDTQYF
TRBV12-3/TRBV12-4,.,.,TRBJ1-1,TGTGCCAGCAGTTTAGATCCCCCGGGCACTGAAGCTTTCTTT,CASSLDPPGTEAFF
TRBV7-2,.,.,TRBJ1-3,TGTGCCAGCAGCTTTGACAGGCCGAGCTCTGGAAACGCCATATATTTT,CASSFDRPSSGNAIYF
TRBV12-3/TRBV12-4,.,.,TRBJ1-2,TGTGCCAGCAGTCCTCTCCCTGGGGGCCGCACCGAACCAACCACCACTAACTATGGCTACACCTTC,CASSPLPGGRTEPTTTNYGYTF
TRBV28,many,.,TRBJ2-7,TGTGCCAGCAGGTTAGGGACTTACGAGCAGTACTTC,CASRLGTYEQYF
TRBV20-1,many,.,TRBJ1-4,TGCAGTGCTAGAGATGTAACAGGAGAAGAAAAACTGTTTTTT,CSARDVTGEEKLFF
TRBV6-4,.,TRBD1,TRBJ1-1,TGTGCCAGCAGGGGGGACAGGGGGGGAACTGAAGCTTTCTTT,CASRGDRGGTEAFF
TRBV7-9,.,TRBD2,TRBJ2-7,TGTGCCAGCAGCTTAGCGGGGGGGATCTCCTACGAGCAGTACTTC,CASSLAGGISYEQYF
TRBV12-3/TRBV12-4,few,.,TRBJ2-2,TGTGCCAGCAGTCGAACTCCGAACACCGGGGAGCTGTTTTTT,CASSRTPNTGELFF
TRBV27,.,.,TRBJ1-2,TGTGCCAGCAGTTTAAAGTGGAAGGGGGACTATGGCTACACCTTC,CASSLKWKGDYGYTF
TRBV6-6,many,TRBD1,TRBJ2-7,TGTGCCACCCGGACAGGCTCCTACGAGCAGTACTTC,CATRTGSYEQYF
TRBV24-1,many,.,TRBJ2-1,TGTGCCACTGGTACCGGGGCGGCCTACAATGAGCAGTTCTTC,CATGTGAAYNEQFF
TRBV7-2,.,.,TRBJ2-3,TGTGCCAGCAGCTCTGCACCTAATACAGATACGCAGTATTTT,CASSSAPNTDTQYF
TRBV2,few,.,TRBJ1-1,TGTGCCAGCAGTGAACAGGCCATAGGGGACACTGAAGCTTTCTTT,CASSEQAIGDTEAFF
TRBV14,.,.,TRBJ1-2,TGTGCCAGCAGCCCTGAGGCAGGAAAGTCCTATGGCTACACCTTC,CASSPEAGKSYGYTF
TRBV6-6,.,.,TRBJ2-1,TGTGCCAGCACCTCGATACAGCGAGACAATGAGCAGTTCTTC,CASTSIQRDNEQFF
TRBV9,.,.,TRBJ2-1,TGTGCCAGCACTACAGGGGAGGGTTTCGATGAGCAGTTCTTC,CASTTGEGFDEQFF
TRBV5-6,many,TRBD2,TRBJ2-1,TGTGCCAGCAGCGAACTCCTACTAGCGGGCTCGGGGAATGAGCAGTTCTTC,CASSELLLAGSGNEQFF
TRBV12-3/TRBV12-4,few,TRBD2,TRBJ2-3,TGTGCCAGCAGTTTACTTCAGGCCCTAGCGGCTACCACAGATGCGCAGTATTTT,CASSLLQALAATTDAQYF
TRBV29-1,.,TRBD2,TRBJ2-7,TGCGGCGTTGGGAGGGGACGGACCTACGAGCAATACTTC,CGVGRGRTYEQYF
TRBV9,.,.,TRBJ1-4,TGTGCCAGCAGCGTAGCCACAACTAATGAAAAACTGTTTTTT,CASSVATTNEKLFF
TRBV10-3,few,.,TRBJ2-3,TGTGCCATCAGTCAACTTCCTCGCGATCCGGGGTCGGGCAGTAATACGCAGTATTTT,CAISQLPRDPGSGSNTQYF
TRBV5-1,.,.,TRBJ1-5,TGCGCCAGCAGCGTTGGAGTAGGGGCTAAGCAGCCCCAGCATTTT,CASSVGVGAKQPQHF
TRBV7-2,.,TRBD2,TRBJ2-3,TGTGCCAGCAGCCGGGGACTAGCGGGAGGAAGTAGCACAGATACGCAGTATTTT,CASSRGLAGGSSTDTQYF
TRBV7-3,many,.,TRBJ2-7,TGTGCCAGCAGCTTGGTGAGTGGGGCCTACGAGCAGTACTTC,CASSLVSGAYEQYF
TRBV6-1,.,TRBD2,TRBJ2-5,TGTGCCAGCAGCCTCCGATCAAATACCGGGACTAGCGGAGAGACCCAGTACTTC,CASSLRSNTGTSGETQYF
TRBV7-9,few,.,TRBJ1-5,TGTGCCAGCAGCCTTGATATCACAGGGTTTCAGCCCCAGCATTTT,CASSLDITGFQPQHF
TRBV2,.,.,TRBJ2-4,TGTGCCAGCGGAACCGAGGCCACAGTCCCCATTCAGTACTTC,CASGTEATVPIQYF
TRBV20-1,.,.,TRBJ2-5,TGCAGTGCTAGAGATCTCGCTCCTAAGACCCAGTACTTC,CSARDLAPKTQYF
TRBV5-1,.,TRBD2,TRBJ2-5,TGCGCCGGCAGCTTGAGCGGGACCCAAGAGACCCAGTACTTC,CAGSLSGTQETQYF
TRBV12-3/TRBV12-4,.,TRBD1,TRBJ1-1,TGTGCCAGCAGTACCCGACAGGGGGTGAACACTGAAGCTTTCTTT,CASSTRQGVNTEAFF
TRBV7-9,few,.,TRBJ2-5,TGTGCCAGCAGCTTAGGCGGATTTACGGGGTGGACAGAGACCCAGTACTTC,CASSLGGFTGWTETQYF
TRBV4-1,.,.,TRBJ1-4,TGCGCCAGCAGCCAAGAAATGGGGGCTCGGGAAAAACTGTTTTTT,CASSQEMGAREKLFF